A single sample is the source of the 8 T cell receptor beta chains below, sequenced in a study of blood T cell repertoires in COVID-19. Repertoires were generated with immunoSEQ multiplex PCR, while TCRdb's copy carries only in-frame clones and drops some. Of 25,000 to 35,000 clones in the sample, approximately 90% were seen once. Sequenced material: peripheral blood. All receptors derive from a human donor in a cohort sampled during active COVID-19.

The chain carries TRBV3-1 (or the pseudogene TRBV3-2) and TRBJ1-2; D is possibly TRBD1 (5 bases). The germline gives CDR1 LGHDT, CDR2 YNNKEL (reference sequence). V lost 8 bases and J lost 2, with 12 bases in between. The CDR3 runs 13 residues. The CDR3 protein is CASGPRGNYGYTF. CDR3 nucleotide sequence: TGTGCCAGCGGTCCTCGGGGGAACTATGGCTACACCTTC.

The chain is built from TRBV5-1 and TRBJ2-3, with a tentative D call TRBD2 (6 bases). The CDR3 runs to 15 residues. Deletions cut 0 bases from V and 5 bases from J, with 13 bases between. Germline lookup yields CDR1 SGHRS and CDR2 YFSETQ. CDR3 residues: CASSLGLRGRDTQYF. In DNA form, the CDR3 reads TGCGCCAGCAGCTTGGGATTACGGGGGAGAGATACGCAGTATTTT.

The CDR3 region has the DNA TGTGCCAGCAGCTTCACTCCGGGACAGGGGAACACTGAAGCTTTCTTT. It encodes CASSFTPGQGNTEAFF. The chain has TRBV7-9 and TRBJ1-1; 9 bases align to TRBD1. Germline CDR1 and CDR2: SEHNR and FQNEAQ (reference sequence). Trimming took 3 bases from V and 1 from J; bases not matched to a gene: 6. The CDR3 spans 16 residues.

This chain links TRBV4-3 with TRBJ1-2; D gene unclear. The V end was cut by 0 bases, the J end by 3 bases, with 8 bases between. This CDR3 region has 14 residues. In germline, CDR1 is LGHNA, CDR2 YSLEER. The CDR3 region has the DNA TGCGCCAGCAGCCAAGATGGGCAGGACTATGGCTACACCTTC. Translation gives CASSQDGQDYGYTF.

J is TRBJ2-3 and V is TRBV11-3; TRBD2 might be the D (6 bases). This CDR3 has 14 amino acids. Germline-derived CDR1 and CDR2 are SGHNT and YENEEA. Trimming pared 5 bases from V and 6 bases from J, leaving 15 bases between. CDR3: CASSPFGRIDTQYF. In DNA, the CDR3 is TGTGCCAGCAGCCCCTTTGGGAGGATTGATACGCAGTATTTT.

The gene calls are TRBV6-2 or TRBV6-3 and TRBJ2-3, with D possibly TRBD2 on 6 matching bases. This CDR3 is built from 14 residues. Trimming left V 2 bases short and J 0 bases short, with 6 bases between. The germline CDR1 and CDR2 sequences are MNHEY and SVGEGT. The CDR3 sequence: CASSYGGSTDTQYF. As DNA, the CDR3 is TGTGCCAGCAGTTACGGAGGGAGCACAGATACGCAGTATTTT.

This CDR3 is CASSLLVEGNQPQHF. The CDR3 bases are TGTGCCAGCAGCCTACTCGTGGAGGGGAATCAGCCCCAGCATTTT. This chain joins TRBV13 and TRBJ1-5; tentatively, D is TRBD1 (5 bases). The germline CDR1 and CDR2 sequences are PRHDT and FYEKMQ (reference sequence). This CDR3 region has 15 residues. The germline V and J ends were trimmed by 5 bases and 4 bases, with 15 bases remaining between them. Full variable domain (remainder filled in from reference TRBV13 and TRBJ1-5): AAGVIQSPRHLIKEKRETATLKCYPIPRHDTVYWYQQGPGQDPQFLISFYEKMQSDKGSIPDRFSAQQFSDYHSELNMSSLELGDSALYFCASSLLVEGNQPQHFGDGTRLSIL.

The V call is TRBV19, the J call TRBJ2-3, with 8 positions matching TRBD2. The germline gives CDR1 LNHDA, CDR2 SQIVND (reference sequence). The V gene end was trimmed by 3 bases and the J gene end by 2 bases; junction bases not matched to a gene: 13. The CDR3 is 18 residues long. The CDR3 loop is CASSIAPGRGVVTDTQYF. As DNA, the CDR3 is TGTGCCAGTAGTATCGCCCCGGGGCGGGGGGTTGTCACAGATACGCAGTATTTT.